This note documents a single TCR beta chain sequence. The sample comes from a study of T cells after somatic rescue of genetic block. Here immunoSEQ multiplex PCR was the method, and the copy in TCRdb shows in-frame clones only, minus some. The table records approximately 14,000 clones, just over 70% of them present only once. The CDR3 is made up of 14 amino acids. Trimming removed 2 bases from V and 7 bases from J; junction bases left unmatched: 4. CDR1 and CDR2 from the germline V gene are MNHNY and SVGAGI (reference sequence). Sequencing was carried out using peripheral blood mononuclear cells (PBMCs). This chain joins TRBV6-6 and TRBJ1-5, with 8 nucleotides matching TRBD1. The receptor was isolated from a boy between 5 and 17 years old. The DNA of the CDR3 is TGTGCCAGCAGTTACGGACAGGGAGACCAGCCCCAGCATTTT. This translates into CASSYGQGDQPQHF.